This T cell receptor (beta chain) was sequenced for a study of blood T cell repertoires in COVID-19. Across the study: From the United States, Italy and Spain came samples of acute and convalescent COVID-19. In each case, the material was cDNA or gDNA derived from T cells, B-cell-depleted T cells, or PBMCs.

Assay: immunoSEQ multiplex PCR; the TCRdb copy retains only in-frame clones and omits some. The sample consists of 350,000 to 550,000 clones, 80% to 90% of them appearing once. The length of the CDR3 is 18 residues. CDR1 and CDR2 (germline): MDHEN, SYDVKM. J gave up 4 bases and V 4 bases, and 14 bases lay outside the gene matches. This clone has just one count. The study recruited people aged roughly 18 to 89 years across roughly 25 US areas. Two negative PCRs, clearance, or symptom resolution had been documented for recovered Cohort 3 donors. Sequenced material: PBMCs or T cells enriched from blood (not recorded which). The chain has TRBV28 and TRBJ1-2, with 11 bases that match TRBD1. The TCR originated in a man aged 25-45 years who had recovered from COVID-19. The CDR3 reads CASSSTGTGGSLGYGYTF. The DNA for the CDR3 is TGTGCCAGCAGTTCAACCGGGACAGGGGGTTCGTTGGGCTATGGCTACACCTTC.